This T cell receptor (beta chain) was captured in a study of cytomegalovirus exposure and HLA in healthy donors. PCR amplification relied on 60 Vbeta primers (plus 13 Jbeta primers). The assay was immunoSEQ multiplex PCR, and TCRdb's table has in-frame clones only and misses some. The data show approximately 140,000 clones, just under 80% seen once. General study points: Listed as cytomegalovirus-associated were roughly 180 TCR beta chains. Using a false discovery rate of 0.05, a later analysis showed that roughly 16,000 TCR beta sequences were associated with HLA alleles.

CDR1 is SNHLY and CDR2 is FYNNEI in the germline V gene. V was cut by 2 bases and J by 2 bases, with 10 bases left in between. The CDR3 has 15 amino acids. A word on this clone: Its antigen is as yet unknown.

Sequences were obtained from PBMCs. The genes are TRBV2 and TRBJ1-5, with D hard to call. This sequence was found in a woman younger than 35 in good health and CMV-seronegative. The CDR3 spells CASSEYVRGNQPQHF. The CDR3 bases are TGTGCCAGCAGTGAATATGTGAGAGGCAATCAGCCCCAGCATTTT.